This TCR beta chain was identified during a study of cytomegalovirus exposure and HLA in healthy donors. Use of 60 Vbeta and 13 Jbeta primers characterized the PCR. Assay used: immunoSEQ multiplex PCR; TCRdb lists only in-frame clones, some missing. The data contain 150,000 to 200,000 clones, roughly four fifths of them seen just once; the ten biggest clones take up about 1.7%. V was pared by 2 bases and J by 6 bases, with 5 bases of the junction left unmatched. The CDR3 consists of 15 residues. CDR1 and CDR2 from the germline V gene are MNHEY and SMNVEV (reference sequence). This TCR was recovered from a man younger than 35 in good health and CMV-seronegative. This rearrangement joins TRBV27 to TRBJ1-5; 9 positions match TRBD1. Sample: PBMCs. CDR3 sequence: CASSLGTGGRQPQHF. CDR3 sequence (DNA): TGTGCCAGCAGTTTAGGAACAGGGGGCCGTCAGCCCCAGCATTTT.